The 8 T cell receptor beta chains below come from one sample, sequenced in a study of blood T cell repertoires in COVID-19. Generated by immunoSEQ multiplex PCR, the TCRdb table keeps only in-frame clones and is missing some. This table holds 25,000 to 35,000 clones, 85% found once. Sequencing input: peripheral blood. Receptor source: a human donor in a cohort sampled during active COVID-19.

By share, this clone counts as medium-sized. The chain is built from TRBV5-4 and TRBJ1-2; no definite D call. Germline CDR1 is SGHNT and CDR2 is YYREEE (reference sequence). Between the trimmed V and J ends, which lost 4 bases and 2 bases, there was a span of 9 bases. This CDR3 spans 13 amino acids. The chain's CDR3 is CASSPPGNYGYTF. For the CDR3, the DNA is TGTGCCAGCAGCCCCCCTGGCAACTATGGCTACACCTTC.

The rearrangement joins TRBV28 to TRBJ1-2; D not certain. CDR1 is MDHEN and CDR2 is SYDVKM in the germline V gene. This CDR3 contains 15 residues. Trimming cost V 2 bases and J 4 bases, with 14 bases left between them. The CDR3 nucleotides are TGTGCCAGCAGTTTAAGTTGGGCGCTGAGCTATGGCTACACCTTC. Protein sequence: CASSLSWALSYGYTF.

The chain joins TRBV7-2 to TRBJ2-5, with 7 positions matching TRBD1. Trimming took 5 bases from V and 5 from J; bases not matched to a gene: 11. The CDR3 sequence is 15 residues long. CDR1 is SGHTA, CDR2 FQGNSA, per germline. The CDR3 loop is CASSHPGRGRETQYF. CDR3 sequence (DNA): TGTGCCAGCAGCCACCCGGGTAGGGGGCGGGAGACCCAGTACTTC.

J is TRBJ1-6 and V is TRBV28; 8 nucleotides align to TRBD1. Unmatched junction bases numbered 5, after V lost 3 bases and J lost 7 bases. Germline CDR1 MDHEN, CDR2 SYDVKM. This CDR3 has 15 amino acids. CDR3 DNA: TGTGCCAGCAGTTTCTCGGACAGGGTGAATTCACCCCTCCACTTT. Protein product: CASSFSDRVNSPLHF.

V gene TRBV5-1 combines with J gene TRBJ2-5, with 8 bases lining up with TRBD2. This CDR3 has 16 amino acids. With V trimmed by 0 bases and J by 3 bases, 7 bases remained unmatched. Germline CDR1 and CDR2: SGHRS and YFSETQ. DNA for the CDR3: TGCGCCAGCAGCTTGGGTCCTGCGGGGGGAAAAGAGACCCAGTACTTC. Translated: CASSLGPAGGKETQYF.

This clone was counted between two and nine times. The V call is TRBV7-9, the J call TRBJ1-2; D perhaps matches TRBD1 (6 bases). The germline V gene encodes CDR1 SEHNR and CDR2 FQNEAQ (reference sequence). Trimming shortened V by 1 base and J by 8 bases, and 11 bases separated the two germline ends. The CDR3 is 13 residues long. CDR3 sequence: CASSLVQGGGYTF. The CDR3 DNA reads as TGTGCCAGCAGCTTAGTACAGGGCGGGGGCTACACCTTC. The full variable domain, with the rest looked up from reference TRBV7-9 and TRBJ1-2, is DTGVSQNPRHKITKRGQNVTFRCDPISEHNRLYWYRQTLGQGPEFLTYFQNEAQLEKSRLLSDRFSAERPKGSFSTLEIQRTEQGDSAMYLCASSLVQGGGYTFGSGTRLTVV.

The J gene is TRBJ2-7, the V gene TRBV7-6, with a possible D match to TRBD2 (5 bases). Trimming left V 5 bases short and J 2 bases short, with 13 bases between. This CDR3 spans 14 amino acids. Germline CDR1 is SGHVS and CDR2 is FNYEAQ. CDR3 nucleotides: TGTGCCAGCAGCCCTCCGACGGGAACCTACGAGCAGTACTTC. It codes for CASSPPTGTYEQYF.

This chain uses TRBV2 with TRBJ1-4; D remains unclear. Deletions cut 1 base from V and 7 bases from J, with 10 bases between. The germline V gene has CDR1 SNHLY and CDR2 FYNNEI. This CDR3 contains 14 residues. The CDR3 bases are TGTGCCAGCAGTGAAGACGGGTTTGCTGAAAAACTGTTTTTT. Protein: CASSEDGFAEKLFF.